This TCR beta chain was captured in a study of blood T cell repertoires in COVID-19. About the study: Samples representing acute and convalescent COVID-19 were sourced from the United States, Italy and Spain.

Here immunoSEQ multiplex PCR was the method, and the copy in TCRdb shows in-frame clones only, minus some. The data hold about 150,000 clones, with roughly 80% observed a single time. After removal of 4 bases from V and 8 bases from J, the junction contained 10 bases not matched to a gene. This CDR3 region has 16 residues. Germline V gene lookup returns CDR1 MNHNY and CDR2 SVGAGI (reference sequence). The sequence was obtained from a woman aged 60-75 years with acute or convalescent COVID-19. The V gene is TRBV6-6, the J gene TRBJ1-4; 10 bases agree with TRBD1. The sequenced material came from peripheral blood. This chain's CDR3 is CASSSRQGAQKEKLFF. CDR3 nucleotides: TGTGCCAGCAGTTCCCGACAGGGGGCGCAAAAAGAAAAACTGTTTTTT.